This section outlines one T cell receptor beta chain sequence together with its context. What it recognizes is unknown. Sequenced by immunoSEQ multiplex PCR; TCRdb stores in-frame clones only, minus some. The repertoire holds over 14,000 clones, with 70% to 90% as singletons. This sample is part of a study of radiotherapy plus CTLA-4 blockade in lung cancer. In the study overall: Of all patients, under 20% responded objectively and approximately 31% showed disease control.

Whole-study findings and limits: Increased serum interferon-beta after radiation also reportedly predicted response strongly. Radiotherapy plus ipilimumab was followed by expansion in blood of tumor-derived TCR clones.

V was pared by 5 bases and J by 6 bases, with 9 bases of the junction left unmatched. Germline V lookup: CDR1 SEHNR, CDR2 FQNEAQ (reference sequence). The CDR3 spans 15 residues. Ipilimumab CTLA-4 blockade and focal radiation were given to patients with chemo-refractory metastatic non-small-cell lung cancer. Sequencing used peripheral blood, obtained from a patient treated with radiotherapy plus ipilimumab. The genes are TRBV7-9 and TRBJ2-1, with 8 nucleotides matching TRBD2. The clonotype comes from a human donor with non-small cell lung cancer that progressed on radiotherapy plus ipilimumab. Some clones in this sample may be carry-over from other donors' samples. The CDR3 bases are TGTGCCAGCAGCGCCACCTCCGGGGGGGGCAATGAGCAGTTCTTC. Its protein product is CASSATSGGGNEQFF.